The source of this T cell receptor beta chain is a study of CD8 T cells in Susac syndrome. This clonotype was recorded once. Between the trimmed V and J ends, which lost 3 bases and 6 bases, there was a span of 13 bases. The CDR3 consists of 13 residues. Germline V gene data show CDR1 as DFQATT and CDR2 as SNEGSKA (reference sequence). Random hexamers primed reverse transcription of about 0.45 to 1 ug RNA. TCRdb recomputed calls from the immunoSEQ multiplex PCR reads with MiXCR, one row per CDR3 protein. The table lists about 140,000 distinct CDR3 sequences, about 95% of them singletons. This chain uses TRBV20-1 with TRBJ2-3; possible D gene TRBD1, 5 bases. Sequenced input: CD4+ T cells from PBMCs. The clonotype comes from a human donor with multiple sclerosis. CDR3 DNA sequence: TGCAGTGCTAGTCCGGACGCAGGGGATACGCAGTATTTT. Translating gives CSASPDAGDTQYF.